This TCR beta chain comes out of a study of blood T cell repertoires in COVID-19 (TCRdb year 2020). The study in broad terms: Samples from collaborators originated in the United States, Italy and Spain and spanned both the acute and convalescent phases of COVID-19. Samples came from the ongoing ImmuneRACE study (first 160 participants) plus 1,254 subjects from 6 global collaborators. Where available, HLA class I and class II types were obtained from metadata supplied by the sample provider rather than from assay-based typing. The sample metadata nearly always contained a de-identified subject ID, COVID-19 status, age in years and sex. Subjects who had been exposed to COVID-19, were actively infected with it, or had recovered from it provided the deeply sampled blood TCRbeta repertoires that made up the dataset. The material from the prospective study consisted of cDNA or gDNA derived from T cells, B-cell-depleted T cells, or PBMCs. A freely available public database, intended as a resource for researchers studying the immune response to SARS-CoV-2, is where the repertoires were released. Results the study describes overall, beyond this receptor: Clinical and demographic metadata were provided uncurated, with the amount varying by source and participant.

In the case of this clone: Its antigen is not yet known. The junction differs from germline at one of its ends, possibly a read error.

The germline V gene encodes CDR1 LGHDT and CDR2 YNNKEL (reference sequence). From its cysteine to its phenylalanine, the CDR3 spans 11 amino acids. Of the read, only the CDR3 DNA is kept; its 33 bases are in frame from base 1. The immunoSEQ Assay, a bias-controlled multiplex PCR, was used to amplify TCRbeta CDR3 regions from genomic DNA. On the authors' methods: The number of nucleated cells in each sample was estimated from the amplification of reference gene primers within the assay. To quantify the absolute abundance of each unique TCRbeta CDR3 rearrangement, sequence reads were collapsed and filtered. Productive Simpson clonality was computed per sample as the square root of Simpson's diversity index over productive rearrangements. Sourced from immuneACCESS, this table was stored by TCRdb with only in-frame sequences that have V and J called. A share of the clones is absent; for the studies checked, an unresolved V gene accounts for under half, and the remainder has no known explanation. The V and J calls and clone size come from that table; D and trimming were worked out from the DNA. In all, the sample holds 150,000 to 200,000 clones, and around 82% of those were seen once. Less than 5.5% of the sample rests with the top ten.

Enrolling through a virtual design, the prospective study's participants ranged in age from roughly 18 to 95 years and lived across 24 United States geographic areas. In the prospective study, participants were assigned to cohorts based on the clinical history participants reported in a screening survey and a study questionnaire. Mobile phlebotomists in the prospective study collected whole blood, serum and a nasopharyngeal or oropharyngeal swab from every participant. Additional blood draws and questionnaires over a roughly two-month period could optionally be provided by prospective study participants. Prospective study blood samples were shipped either frozen or at room temperature before DNA extraction.

The clonotype originates from an older woman with acute COVID-19. Recombination linked TRBV3-1 (or the pseudogene TRBV3-2) to TRBJ1-1; the D gene is perhaps TRBD1, from 5 matching bases. The sample consisted of PBMCs or T cells enriched from blood (not recorded which). The DNA is TGTGCCAGCAGCCAAGGGCCCGCCGCAGGGTTT. It specifies CASSQGPAAGF.